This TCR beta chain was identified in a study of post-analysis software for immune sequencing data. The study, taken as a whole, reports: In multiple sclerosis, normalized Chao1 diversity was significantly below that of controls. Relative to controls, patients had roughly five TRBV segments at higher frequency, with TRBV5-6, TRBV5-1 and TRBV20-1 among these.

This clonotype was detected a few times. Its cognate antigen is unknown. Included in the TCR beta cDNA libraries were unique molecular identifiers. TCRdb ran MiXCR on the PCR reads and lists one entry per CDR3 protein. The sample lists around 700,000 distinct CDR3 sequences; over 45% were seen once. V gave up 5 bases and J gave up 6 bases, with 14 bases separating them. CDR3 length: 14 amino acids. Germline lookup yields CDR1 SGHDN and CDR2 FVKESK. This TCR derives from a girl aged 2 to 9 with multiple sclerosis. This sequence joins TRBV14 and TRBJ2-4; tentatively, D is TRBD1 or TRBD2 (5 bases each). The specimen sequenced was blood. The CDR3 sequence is CASSGTALGNIQYF. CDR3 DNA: TGTGCCAGCAGCGGGACCGCCCTCGGAAACATTCAGTACTTC.